Shown below are 15 T cell receptor beta chains from a single sample sequenced in a study of T cell changes during pregnancy in multiple sclerosis. Profiling relied on immunoSEQ multiplex PCR, and the TCRdb table lists in-frame clones only, not all of them. This table has some 41,000 clones, 94% appearing once. The source was CD8+ T cells from peripheral blood mononuclear cells, collected in the third trimester of pregnancy. These TCRs come from a female donor with multiple sclerosis, enrolled in a pregnancy study.

The chain links TRBV4-2 to TRBJ2-1; 13 nucleotides line up with TRBD2. This CDR3 comprises 18 residues. V lost 6 bases, J lost 4 bases, and 12 bases stayed unmatched. Germline V CDR1 and CDR2: LGHNA, YNFKEQ. The DNA of the CDR3 is TGTGCCAGCAGGCATACTCCGGGACTAGCGGGGCCTTACAATGAGCAGTTCTTC. Translated, it gives CASRHTPGLAGPYNEQFF.

The chain is built from TRBV11-2 and TRBJ2-7; TRBD1 agrees at 10 bases. J lost 3 bases, V lost 5 bases, and 7 bases had no gene match. The CDR3 is 15 amino acids. Germline V lookup: CDR1 SGHAT, CDR2 FQNNGV. CDR3 sequence: CASSQPRTGGYEQYF. DNA of the CDR3: TGTGCCAGCAGCCAACCTCGGACAGGGGGCTACGAGCAGTACTTC.

The CDR3 sequence is CASSLHLGSAYGYTF. For the CDR3, the DNA is TGCGCCAGCAGCTTGCATTTGGGCTCTGCCTATGGCTACACCTTC. V gene TRBV5-1 combines with J gene TRBJ1-2; D gene ambiguous. The CDR3 length is 15 residues. Trimming pared 1 base from V and 4 bases from J, leaving 14 bases between. CDR1 and CDR2 from the germline V gene are SGHRS and YFSETQ.

This clone was seen a single time. The CDR3 DNA reads as TGCGCCAGCAGTGATCTGGGGGCCAACAATGAGCAGTTCTTC. Its translation: CASSDLGANNEQFF. The chain uses TRBV10-2 and TRBJ2-1, with D perhaps TRBD1 (6 bases). Germline V gene lookup returns CDR1 WSHSY and CDR2 SAAADI. The CDR3 has 14 residues. V dropped 3 bases and J dropped 5 bases, with 11 bases sitting between them.

This clone occurred once. V is TRBV2 and J is TRBJ1-2; D perhaps matches TRBD1 (5 bases). Per germline, CDR1 SNHLY and CDR2 FYNNEI. CDR3 length: 19 amino acids. V was cut by 0 bases and J by 5 bases, with 25 bases left in between. The CDR3 nucleotides are TGTGCCAGCAGTGAAGCGCTAGGAGGCTCTACTGTGGAGGGGTATGGCTACACCTTC. It translates to CASSEALGGSTVEGYGYTF.

The rearrangement joins TRBV5-1 to TRBJ1-1, with D tentatively TRBD1 (5 bases). Trimming removed 1 base from V and 1 base from J, with 8 bases in between. Germline V lookup: CDR1 SGHRS, CDR2 YFSETQ. The CDR3 runs 14 residues. CDR3 bases: TGCGCCAGCAGCTTGCAGGGTTGGAACACTGAAGCTTTCTTT. Translated, it gives CASSLQGWNTEAFF.

The genes are TRBV7-9 and TRBJ2-7; D is possibly TRBD2 (5 bases). The CDR3 is made up of 17 amino acids. The V gene's germline CDR1 is SEHNR and CDR2 FQNEAQ (reference sequence). V lost 2 bases and J 2 bases, leaving 19 bases between the germline ends. CDR3 residues: CASSLKRNSLGPYEQYF. In DNA, the CDR3 is TGTGCCAGCAGCTTAAAGCGGAACTCCCTAGGTCCCTACGAGCAGTACTTC.

The chain recombines TRBV4-1 with TRBJ2-5; 9 bases fit TRBD1. Losses at the gene ends were 4 bases for V and 4 bases for J; bases not matched to a gene: 4. CDR1 and CDR2 (germline): MGHRA, YSYEKL. This CDR3 comprises 14 residues. CDR3 DNA: TGCGCCAGCAGCCCTGCGGACAGGGGAGAGACCCAGTACTTC. It specifies CASSPADRGETQYF.

The chain couples TRBV5-6 to TRBJ1-4; a possible D gene is TRBD1 (6 bases). The V gene's germline CDR1 is SGHDT and CDR2 YYEEEE. The CDR3 contains 18 residues. V lost 1 base and J 6 bases, leaving 22 bases between the germline ends. CDR3 bases: TGTGCCAGCAGCTTGTTCGACAGACAGGACCTAGAGTATGAAAAACTGTTTTTT. It encodes CASSLFDRQDLEYEKLFF.

J is TRBJ1-1 and V is TRBV18; possibly TRBD1 for D (6 bases). V lost 3 bases and J 1 base, leaving 15 bases between the germline ends. Germline V lookup: CDR1 KGHSH, CDR2 LQKENI. This CDR3 is built from 16 residues. The DNA of the CDR3 is TGTGCCAGCTCACCTAAATCAGGGGTCCCGAACACTGAAGCTTTCTTT. It specifies CASSPKSGVPNTEAFF.

V and J are TRBV7-9 and TRBJ2-2, with D hard to call. CDR1 SEHNR and CDR2 FQNEAQ come from the germline V gene (reference sequence). The CDR3 has 14 residues. The V end was cut by 1 base, the J end by 4 bases, with 7 bases between. The CDR3 DNA reads TGTGCCAGCAGCTTAGTATCGGTCACCGGGGAGCTGTTTTTT. Residues: CASSLVSVTGELFF.

This sequence joins TRBV4-1 and TRBJ1-1, with TRBD1 matching 7 bases. The V gene end was trimmed by 3 bases and the J gene end by 4 bases; junction bases not matched to a gene: 11. CDR1 MGHRA and CDR2 YSYEKL come from the germline V gene. The CDR3 is made up of 16 amino acids. Here the CDR3 DNA reads TGCGCCAGCAGCCACCATTCGGAGGGGGCGAGCACTGAAGCTTTCTTT. Translation: CASSHHSEGASTEAFF.

The chain employs TRBV27 and TRBJ2-5; TRBD2 matches 8 bases. J was trimmed by 3 bases and V by 3 bases; bases with no gene match: 6. The CDR3 is made up of 15 amino acids. Per the germline V gene, CDR1 is MNHEY and CDR2 is SMNVEV (reference sequence). CDR3 coding DNA: TGTGCCAGCAGTTTGCTAGCGGGCGTAAAAGAGACCCAGTACTTC. It specifies CASSLLAGVKETQYF.

This clone was detected only once. This chain joins TRBV4-1 and TRBJ2-7; maybe TRBD2 (6 bases). The CDR3 is 15 residues long. V was shortened by 2 bases and J by 7 bases, with 18 bases between the two germline ends. Germline lookup yields CDR1 MGHRA and CDR2 YSYEKL. CDR3 DNA: TGCGCCAGCAGCCAATTAGGAAGGGAGGTGGGGGAGCAGTACTTC. It is translated as CASSQLGREVGEQYF.

This clone has only a few counts. The rearrangement uses TRBV27 and TRBJ2-1; TRBD2 aligns across 9 bases. With V trimmed by 2 bases and J by 9 bases, 2 bases remained unmatched. Germline loops: CDR1 MNHEY, CDR2 SMNVEV (reference sequence). The CDR3 totals 13 residues. CDR3 region: CASSLAGGLEQFF. In nucleotides, the CDR3 is TGTGCCAGCAGTTTAGCGGGAGGGCTTGAGCAGTTCTTC.